This T cell receptor beta chain was observed in a study of blood T cell repertoires in COVID-19. Study details: Some COVID-19 samples were acute and others convalescent; all came from the United States, Italy and Spain. In each case, the material was cDNA or gDNA derived from T cells, B-cell-depleted T cells, or PBMCs.

Methods used by the authors: Nucleated cell counts were estimated from reference gene primer amplification. The table came from immunoSEQ multiplex PCR; TCRdb's copy has only in-frame clones and leaves some out. From that table come the V and J calls and clone size; the DNA was used to work out D and trimming. The data hold almost 250,000 clones, with 86% observed a single time. Source material: peripheral blood. The clonotype comes from a woman in her fifties or sixties who had recovered from COVID-19.

CDR3 in amino acids: CASSLDFPGDTEAFF. CDR3 nucleotides: TGTGCCAGCAGTTTAGACTTCCCAGGGGACACTGAAGCTTTCTTT. This sequence joins TRBV27 and TRBJ1-1; D is possibly TRBD1 (6 bases). V was pared by 2 bases and J by 3 bases, with 13 bases between. Germline-derived CDR1 and CDR2 are MNHEY and SMNVEV (reference sequence). CDR3 length: 15 residues.